The 28 T cell receptor beta chains in this list originate from one sample, sequenced in a study of T-cell reconstitution after alpha-beta-depleted transplantation in children. Molecular barcoding with unique molecular identifiers was used for the TCRbeta library. From the PCR reads, TCRdb called clonotypes with MiXCR, one entry per CDR3 protein. The sample contains roughly 670,000 distinct CDR3 sequences, around 13% of which appear only once. The sample in question was PBMCs, obtained before TCRalphabeta/CD19-depleted stem cell transplant. Every receptor here comes from a girl under 10 years old with congenital amegakaryocytic thrombocytopenia, due to receive a stem cell transplant.

The sample holds many counts of this clonotype. The J gene is TRBJ2-1, the V gene TRBV7-2; 7 bases agree with TRBD2. CDR3 length: 14 amino acids. V lost 6 bases, J lost 6 bases, and 8 bases stayed unmatched. Germline CDR1 SGHTA, CDR2 FQGNSA. CDR3 coding DNA: TGTGCCAGCAGACGAGCGGGAACGGGCAATGAGCAGTTCTTC. This gives the protein CASRRAGTGNEQFF.

This clonotype was detected only a few times. V and J are TRBV7-7 and TRBJ2-2; D remains unclear. V gave up 7 bases and J gave up 8 bases, with 11 bases separating them. This CDR3 is built from 12 residues. Germline V gives CDR1 SSHAT, CDR2 FNYEAQ (reference sequence). The CDR3 DNA reads TGTGCCAGCACGTCTGAGAGTGGGGAGCTGTTTTTT. Translating it yields CASTSESGELFF.

The sample holds a few counts of this clonotype. This chain joins TRBV5-1 and TRBJ2-2, with 7 nucleotides matching TRBD1. V was pared by 6 bases and J by 7 bases, with 9 bases of the junction left unmatched. CDR3 length: 14 amino acids. In germline, CDR1 is SGHRS, CDR2 YFSETQ. The CDR3 reads CASNERGLDGELFF. The DNA for the CDR3 is TGCGCCAGCAACGAAAGGGGGCTAGACGGGGAGCTGTTTTTT.

This clonotype came up many times. This chain connects TRBV28 to TRBJ2-3; 8 bases agree with TRBD1. CDR3 size: 15 residues. V lost 10 bases and J lost 2; bases outside the gene matches: 11. Germline values: CDR1 MDHEN, CDR2 SYDVKM. CDR3 in DNA: TGTGCCACCTCTACAGGGGGAGTTAACACAGATACGCAGTATTTT. Protein product: CATSTGGVNTDTQYF.

This clonotype showed up many times. The rearrangement links TRBV6-5 to TRBJ2-7, with D unresolved. CDR3 size: 12 residues. CDR1 is MNHEY, CDR2 SVGAGI, per germline. In DNA form, the CDR3 reads TGTGCAGCCGGTGGCTCGACCCTCGAGCAGTACTTC. Translation gives CAAGGSTLEQYF.

The chain has TRBV29-1 and TRBJ2-7; D perhaps matches TRBD1 (6 bases). The ends were cut back, 0 bases at V and 9 bases at J, with 15 bases in the middle. Germline loops: CDR1 SQVTM, CDR2 ANQGSEA. The CDR3 has 13 residues. This CDR3 reads CSVEESRDTGQYF. The CDR3 DNA reads TGCAGCGTTGAAGAGTCCCGGGACACCGGGCAGTACTTC.

The chain combines TRBV7-6 with TRBJ2-1, with unresolved D. Germline CDR1 and CDR2: SGHVS and FNYEAQ. The CDR3 totals 14 residues. The ends were cut back, 5 bases at V and 1 base at J, with 9 bases in the middle. In DNA form, the CDR3 reads TGTGCCAGCAGCGCCCTCGTGTCCTACAATGAGCAGTTCTTC. This translates into CASSALVSYNEQFF.

This clonotype occurred many times. The chain combines TRBV4-1 with TRBJ2-2; D call uncertain. The CDR3 runs to 14 residues. The V end was cut by 4 bases, the J end by 11 bases, with 17 bases between. Germline-derived CDR1 and CDR2 are MGHRA and YSYEKL. In nucleotides, the CDR3 is TGCGCCAGCAGCCCATTGGACGGAGCGCGAGAGCTGTTTTTT. Amino acids: CASSPLDGARELFF.

This sequence joins TRBV20-1 and TRBJ1-6; 8 bases map to TRBD1. The V gene's germline CDR1 is DFQATT and CDR2 SNEGSKA (reference sequence). V was clipped by 6 bases and J by 9 bases; unmatched bases: 4. The CDR3 is 12 residues long. The CDR3 region has the DNA TGCAGTGCCTGGGACAGGAGTTCACCCCTCCACTTT. Residues: CSAWDRSSPLHF.

This clonotype was observed a handful of times. The chain recombines TRBV12-3 or TRBV12-4 with TRBJ2-3; a weak D match, TRBD2 (8 bases). The germline V and J ends were trimmed by 8 bases and 0 bases, with 27 bases remaining between them. This CDR3 is 19 amino acids long. The CDR3 spells CASVSRGGTVSFSTDTQYF. The CDR3 bases are TGTGCCAGCGTGTCACGGGGGGGGACAGTCAGCTTTAGCACAGATACGCAGTATTTT.

This chain joins TRBV6-2 or TRBV6-3 and TRBJ2-1; tentatively, D is TRBD2 (6 bases). The CDR3 sequence is 15 residues long. V was cut by 2 bases and J by 6 bases, with 14 bases left in between. CDR1 MNHEY and CDR2 SVGEGT come from the germline V gene. CDR3 sequence (DNA): TGTGCCAGCAGTTACGGCGGAACCGGGGGCAATGAGCAGTTCTTC. Its translation is CASSYGGTGGNEQFF.

The chain couples TRBV11-2 to TRBJ1-2; TRBD1 might be the D (5 bases). The V end lost 5 bases, the J end lost 4 bases, and 14 bases lay between the germline ends. The CDR3 spans 14 residues. Germline V gene lookup returns CDR1 SGHAT and CDR2 FQNNGV. The CDR3 sequence is CASSREGQSYGYTF. DNA of the CDR3: TGTGCCAGCAGCCGCGAGGGGCAGTCCTATGGCTACACCTTC.

This clonotype was observed many times. The rearrangement joins TRBV5-1 to TRBJ2-2, with no clear D. The ends were cut back, 0 bases at V and 1 base at J, with 10 bases in the middle. The CDR3 is 16 residues long. Germline V lookup: CDR1 SGHRS, CDR2 YFSETQ. Here the CDR3 reads CASSLAGSQNTGELFF. CDR3 nucleotide sequence: TGCGCCAGCAGCTTGGCGGGCAGCCAGAACACCGGGGAGCTGTTTTTT.

This clonotype has more than one count but fewer than ten. The chain combines TRBV20-1 with TRBJ2-2, with 11 bases aligning to TRBD2. The CDR3 runs to 16 residues. Germline assignment: CDR1 DFQATT and CDR2 SNEGSKA (reference sequence). The trim removed 2 bases at V and 6 bases at J, leaving 8 bases unmatched. CDR3 DNA sequence: TGCAGTGCTAGAAGACTAGCGGGATATCGGGCCGGGGAGCTGTTTTTT. Protein: CSARRLAGYRAGELFF.

A few counts support this clonotype. This chain uses TRBV7-6 with TRBJ2-3; TRBD2 is a possible D gene (5 bases). The CDR3 is made up of 13 amino acids. Trimming shortened V by 3 bases and J by 4 bases, and 8 bases separated the two germline ends. Germline V CDR1 and CDR2: SGHVS, FNYEAQ. Here the CDR3 reads CASSFAGADTQYF. The CDR3 DNA reads as TGTGCCAGCAGCTTTGCGGGTGCAGATACGCAGTATTTT.

As for this clonotype: One base away lies a much larger clone, so this may be a sequencing read error. The rearrangement uses TRBV27 and TRBJ1-2; D might be TRBD1 (6 bases). The CDR3 loop spans 17 amino acids. Germline V gene lookup returns CDR1 MNHEY and CDR2 SMNVEV (reference sequence). CDR3 amino acids: CGSSLNSRAGAINGYTF. The CDR3 region has the DNA TGTGGCAGCAGTTTAAATTCCCGCGCAGGGGCCATAAATGGCTACACCTTC.

This chain uses TRBV2 with TRBJ2-7; no clear D gene. Between the trimmed V and J ends, which lost 0 bases and 3 bases, there was a span of 21 bases. The CDR3 is made up of 18 amino acids. Germline loops: CDR1 SNHLY, CDR2 FYNNEI. The CDR3 coding sequence is TGTGCCAGCAGTGAAGCCCCTGGGTGGGCGAACCCTGACTACGAGCAGTACTTC. Its translation is CASSEAPGWANPDYEQYF.

This clonotype appeared many times. The chain carries TRBV7-2 and TRBJ2-1; 7 bases align to TRBD2. The CDR3 spans 15 residues. Germline V gene sequence: CDR1 SGHTA, CDR2 FQGNSA. Losses at the gene ends were 1 base for V and 4 bases for J; bases not matched to a gene: 4. As DNA, the CDR3 is TGTGCCAGCAGCTTAGTGGGAGCGGGGTACAATGAGCAGTTCTTC. Residues: CASSLVGAGYNEQFF. The variable domain in full, completed from reference TRBV7-2 and TRBJ2-1, reads GAGVSQSPSNKVTEKGKDVELRCDPISGHTALYWYRQSLGQGLEFLIYFQGNSAPDKSGLPSDRFSAERTGGSVSTLTIQRTQQEDSAVYLCASSLVGAGYNEQFFGPGTRLTVL.

This clonotype has ten or more counts. The genes are TRBV5-1 and TRBJ2-7, with 8 nucleotides matching TRBD1. Per germline, CDR1 SGHRS and CDR2 YFSETQ. The trim removed 1 base at V and 0 bases at J, leaving 3 bases unmatched. The CDR3 extends over 15 amino acids. This chain's CDR3 is CASSLTGGYSYEQYF. The CDR3 nucleotides are TGCGCCAGCAGCTTGACAGGGGGGTACTCCTACGAGCAGTACTTC.

This clonotype was detected many times. This chain uses TRBV7-2 with TRBJ2-1; D is perhaps TRBD2 (5 bases). Per the germline V gene, CDR1 is SGHTA and CDR2 is FQGNSA. V dropped 5 bases and J dropped 7 bases, with 9 bases sitting between them. There are 12 residues in the CDR3. CDR3 DNA: TGTGCCAGCAGCATACTAGTGAATGAGCAGTTCTTC. Its protein is CASSILVNEQFF. The whole variable domain, filled in from reference TRBV7-2 and TRBJ2-1, reads GAGVSQSPSNKVTEKGKDVELRCDPISGHTALYWYRQSLGQGLEFLIYFQGNSAPDKSGLPSDRFSAERTGGSVSTLTIQRTQQEDSAVYLCASSILVNEQFFGPGTRLTVL.

This clonotype has only a few counts. The chain has TRBV5-5 and TRBJ1-6; no clear D gene. Looked up from germline, CDR1 is SGHKS and CDR2 is YYEKEE (reference sequence). The CDR3 extends over 17 amino acids. V gave up 1 base and J gave up 0 bases, with 11 bases separating them. The CDR3 reads CASSLSEARSYNSPLHF. The CDR3 region has the DNA TGTGCCAGCAGCTTGAGTGAGGCCCGCTCCTATAATTCACCCCTCCACTTT.

The chain combines TRBV5-4 with TRBJ2-1; 14 nucleotides line up with TRBD2. The V and J ends lost 0 bases and 8 bases, in that order; junction bases with no gene match: 4. CDR1 SGHNT and CDR2 YYREEE come from the germline V gene (reference sequence). The CDR3 runs 16 residues. This CDR3 reads CASSLAGTSGSYEQFF. The CDR3 coding sequence is TGTGCCAGCAGCTTGGCCGGGACTAGCGGGAGCTATGAGCAGTTCTTC.

This chain uses TRBV5-6 with TRBJ2-3; 11 bases are a match to TRBD2. Looked up from germline, CDR1 is SGHDT and CDR2 is YYEEEE. V lost 2 bases to trimming and J lost 3 bases; unmatched junction nucleotides: 8. The CDR3 totals 17 residues. The DNA of the CDR3 is TGTGCCAGCAGCTTTACGACCGGGACTAGCGGTACAGATACGCAGTATTTT. It codes for CASSFTTGTSGTDTQYF.

V gene TRBV7-6 combines with J gene TRBJ2-3, with TRBD2 matching over 9 bases. The CDR3 is made up of 15 amino acids. Losses at the gene ends were 0 bases for V and 4 bases for J; bases not matched to a gene: 2. Looked up from germline, CDR1 is SGHVS and CDR2 is FNYEAQ. CDR3 protein: CASSLAAGGPDTQYF. The CDR3, as DNA: TGTGCCAGCAGCTTAGCGGCGGGAGGGCCAGATACGCAGTATTTT. The entire variable domain, with the rest obtained from reference TRBV7-6 and TRBJ2-3, is as follows: GAGVSQSPRYKVTKRGQDVALRCDPISGHVSLYWYRQALGQGPEFLTYFNYEAQQDKSGLPNDRFSAERPEGSISTLTIQRTEQRDSAMYRCASSLAAGGPDTQYFGPGTRLTVL.

This clonotype was seen a handful of times. The chain uses TRBV5-6 and TRBJ2-1; D is unresolved. The CDR3 length is 12 residues. CDR1 and CDR2 (germline): SGHDT, YYEEEE. The germline V and J ends were trimmed by 2 bases and 10 bases, with 10 bases remaining between them. The CDR3 here is CASSLILTEQFF. The CDR3 DNA follows: TGTGCCAGCAGCTTAATTTTGACCGAGCAGTTCTTC.

The chain combines TRBV20-1 with TRBJ2-1; 13 bases match TRBD2. This CDR3 comprises 16 residues. With 0 bases clipped from V and 8 bases from J, the junction kept 7 bases outside the gene matches. CDR1 DFQATT and CDR2 SNEGSKA come from the germline V gene (reference sequence). Written as DNA, the CDR3 is TGCAGTGCTAGAGAGACTAGCGGGAGGAGTGGAGATGAGCAGTTCTTC. Translated, it gives CSARETSGRSGDEQFF.

In its sample, this clonotype was seen a few times. This sequence joins TRBV5-1 and TRBJ1-2, with no clear D. CDR1 is SGHRS and CDR2 is YFSETQ in the germline V gene. CDR3 length: 14 amino acids. The germline V and J ends were trimmed by 5 bases and 0 bases, with 11 bases remaining between them. Here the CDR3 reads CASSGEATNYGYTF. In DNA, the CDR3 is TGCGCCAGCAGTGGTGAGGCGACTAACTATGGCTACACCTTC.

Ten or more counts support this clonotype. The J gene is TRBJ2-3, the V gene TRBV20-1; 9 bases line up with TRBD2. The trim removed 5 bases at V and 7 bases at J, leaving 7 bases unmatched. This CDR3 has 13 residues. In germline, CDR1 is DFQATT, CDR2 SNEGSKA (reference sequence). As DNA, the CDR3 is TGCAGTGCTTGGAGTAGCGGGAGATATACGCAGTATTTT. Its protein is CSAWSSGRYTQYF.